This T cell receptor beta chain was sequenced for a study of identical twins. In TCRdb, the 5' RACE reads were re-called with MiXCR into one record per CDR3 protein. The table shows about 250,000 distinct CDR3 sequences, with about 8.9% occurring only once. This clonotype was counted a few times. The sample also formed part of further work on yellow fever vaccine responses in identical twins.

Sequenced material: CD8+ T cells sorted from blood. This receptor was identified in a woman aged 18-29 years in good health.

This chain's CDR3 is CASSLLARPYNEQFF. The CDR3 bases are TGTGCCAGCAGCTTATTAGCGAGACCCTACAATGAGCAGTTCTTC. This chain connects TRBV7-9 to TRBJ2-1; a weak D match, TRBD2 (5 bases). Per germline, CDR1 SEHNR and CDR2 FQNEAQ (reference sequence). CDR3 length equals 15 residues. Trimming shortened V by 2 bases and J by 2 bases, and 10 bases separated the two germline ends.